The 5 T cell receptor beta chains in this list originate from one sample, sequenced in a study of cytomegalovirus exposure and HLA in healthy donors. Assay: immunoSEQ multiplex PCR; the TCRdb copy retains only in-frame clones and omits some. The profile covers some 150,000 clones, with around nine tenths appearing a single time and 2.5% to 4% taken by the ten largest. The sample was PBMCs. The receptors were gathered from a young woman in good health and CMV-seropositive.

DNA of the CDR3: TGTGCCAGCAGTGAAGAGGCAGGGGGAGGGAACACTGAAGCTTTCTTT. Translation: CASSEEAGGGNTEAFF. This chain uses TRBV6-1 with TRBJ1-1; 7 nucleotides agree with TRBD1. With 1 base clipped from V and 1 base from J, the junction kept 6 bases outside the gene matches. Germline values: CDR1 MNHNS, CDR2 SASEGT. The CDR3 has 16 residues.

Here the CDR3 reads CASSAPSGGGSGEQYF. In nucleotides, the CDR3 is TGTGCCAGCAGCGCCCCTTCTGGGGGAGGCTCAGGCGAGCAGTACTTC. This rearrangement joins TRBV5-4 to TRBJ2-7, with D possibly being TRBD2 (6 bases). The CDR3 covers 16 residues. V lost 4 bases and J lost 6, with 23 bases in between. CDR1 SGHNT and CDR2 YYREEE come from the germline V gene (reference sequence). The complete variable domain, with remaining parts taken from reference TRBV5-4 and TRBJ2-7, reads ETGVTQSPTHLIKTRGQQVTLRCSSQSGHNTVSWYQQALGQGPQFIFQYYREEENGRGNFPPRFSGLQFPNYSSELNVNALELDDSALYLCASSAPSGGGSGEQYFGPGTRLTVT.

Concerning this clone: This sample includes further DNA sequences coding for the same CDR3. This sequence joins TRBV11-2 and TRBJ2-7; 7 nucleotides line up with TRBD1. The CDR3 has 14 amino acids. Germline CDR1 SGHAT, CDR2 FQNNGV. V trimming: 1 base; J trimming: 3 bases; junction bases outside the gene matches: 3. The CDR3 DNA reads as TGTGCCAGCAGCTTAGGGACAGGACTCTACGAGCAGTACTTC. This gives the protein CASSLGTGLYEQYF.

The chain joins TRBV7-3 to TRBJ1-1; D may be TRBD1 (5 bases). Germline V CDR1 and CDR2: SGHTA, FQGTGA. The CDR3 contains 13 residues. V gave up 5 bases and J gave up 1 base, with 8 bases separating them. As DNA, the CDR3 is TGTGCCAGCAGCCCGGACAAGAACACTGAAGCTTTCTTT. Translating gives CASSPDKNTEAFF. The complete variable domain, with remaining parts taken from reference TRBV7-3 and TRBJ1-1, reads GAGVSQTPSNKVTEKGKYVELRCDPISGHTALYWYRQSLGQGPEFLIYFQGTGAADDSGLPNDRFFAVRPEGSVSTLKIQRTERGDSAVYLCASSPDKNTEAFFGQGTRLTVV.

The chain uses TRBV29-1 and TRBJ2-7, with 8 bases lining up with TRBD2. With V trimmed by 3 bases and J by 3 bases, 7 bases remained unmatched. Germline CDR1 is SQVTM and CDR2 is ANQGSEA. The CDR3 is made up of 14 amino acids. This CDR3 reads CSVDESSGGYEQYF. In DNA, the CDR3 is TGCAGCGTTGATGAGTCCAGCGGGGGCTACGAGCAGTACTTC.